These T cell receptor beta chains were read from a single sample in a study of T cell responses to AZD1222 COVID-19 vaccine. Sequenced by immunoSEQ multiplex PCR; TCRdb stores in-frame clones only, minus some. The data hold about 82,000 clones, with about 90% observed a single time. The material sequenced was peripheral blood, taken 28 days after the second AZD1222 dose. These receptors were taken from an adult who received the AZD1222 COVID-19 vaccine. Both conserved end residues are part of each CDR3. The D gene is left open where the match is weak. Only some rows state a clone size, as once, few, many or a class for expanded clones.

length	D	size	V	J	DNA	CDR3
12	.	.	TRBV12-3/TRBV12-4	TRBJ1-2	TGTGCCAGCCCCGGATGGACTGATGGCTACACCTTC	CASPGWTDGYTF
15	TRBD1	.	TRBV10-3	TRBJ1-1	TGTGCCATCTTGAAACAGGGGGGGGTGAACACTGAAGCTTTCTTT	CAILKQGGVNTEAFF
13	TRBD1	.	TRBV6-5	TRBJ1-3	TGTGCCACCCGGGACAGACTGGGAAACACCATATATTTT	CATRDRLGNTIYF
15	.	.	TRBV5-1	TRBJ2-1	TGCGCCAGCAGCTTGTCTTTAGCGGTGGGGAATGAGCAGTTCTTC	CASSLSLAVGNEQFF
17	.	.	TRBV5-1	TRBJ1-6	TGCGCCAGCAGCTTGGACGCGGGGAGCTCCTATAATTCACCCCTCCACTTT	CASSLDAGSSYNSPLHF
16	TRBD1	.	TRBV7-2	TRBJ1-5	TGTGCCAGCAGCTTAGCGGGCAGGGGGCTCCATCAGCCCCAGCATTTT	CASSLAGRGLHQPQHF
14	.	.	TRBV6-1	TRBJ2-7	TGTGCCAGCAGTGAGGACGTACGCTCCTACGAGCAGTACTTC	CASSEDVRSYEQYF
14	.	once	TRBV3-1/TRBV3-2	TRBJ1-2	TGTGCCAGCAGCCAAGGGGCGGGGGGTTTGAGCTACACCTTC	CASSQGAGGLSYTF
19	TRBD2	.	TRBV24-1	TRBJ2-2	TGTGCCACCAGTGATTCCCCGGGACTAGCGGGGGGGCATACCGGGGAGCTGTTTTTT	CATSDSPGLAGGHTGELFF
14	.	once	TRBV3-1/TRBV3-2	TRBJ1-1	TGTGCCAGCAGCCAAGGGGTTGAACAGATTGAAGCTTTCTTT	CASSQGVEQIEAFF
15	.	.	TRBV7-9	TRBJ1-2	TGTGCCAGCACCGAATTCGCGGGAGAAAGCTATGGCTACACCTTC	CASTEFAGESYGYTF
17	.	.	TRBV6-1	TRBJ1-1	TGTGCCAGCAGTGAAAGCGGATCCAAGGGGATGAACACTGAAGCTTTCTTT	CASSESGSKGMNTEAFF
13	.	.	TRBV2	TRBJ2-1	TGTGCCTACCGGCAGGGCCCCTACAATGAGCAGTTCTTC	CAYRQGPYNEQFF
16	.	.	TRBV5-5	TRBJ1-1	TGTGCCAGCAACTTCCAAGCAGGGTGGATGAACACTGAAGCTTTCTTT	CASNFQAGWMNTEAFF
17	TRBD1	.	TRBV28	TRBJ1-5	TGTGCCAGCAGTTCGGGACAGGGGGCGTGGGGCAATCAGCCCCAGCATTTT	CASSSGQGAWGNQPQHF
14	.	.	TRBV6-5	TRBJ1-1	TGTGCCAGCAGTTACAGGGCCGGACTCACTGAAGCTTTCTTT	CASSYRAGLTEAFF
16	.	.	TRBV19	TRBJ1-2	TGTGCCAGTAGTACAAACCTCGGTGGGACAAACTATGGCTACACCTTC	CASSTNLGGTNYGYTF
13	.	.	TRBV7-2	TRBJ1-2	TGTGCCAGCAGCCCCTTGACTAACTATGGCTACACCTTC	CASSPLTNYGYTF
15	TRBD1	.	TRBV7-9	TRBJ2-2	TGTGCCAGCAGCCCCCGGGACAGGGTTACCGGGGAGCTGTTTTTT	CASSPRDRVTGELFF
16	.	.	TRBV7-2	TRBJ1-6	TGTGCCAGCAGCTCACTGGGGGGGACACTGAATTCACCCCTCCACTTT	CASSSLGGTLNSPLHF
14	TRBD1	.	TRBV6-5	TRBJ2-5	TGTGCCAGCAGAAACAGGGGGCAGGGAGAGACCCAGTACTTC	CASRNRGQGETQYF
14	.	once	TRBV15	TRBJ1-5	TGTGCCACCAGCGCTGGGATCGGCAATCAGCCCCAGCATTTT	CATSAGIGNQPQHF
12	.	once	TRBV18	TRBJ2-7	TGTGCCAGCTCACCGGAAAACTACGAGCAGTACTTC	CASSPENYEQYF
11	.	once	TRBV20-1	TRBJ1-4	TGCAGTGCTTATGGCCGGGAAAAACTGTTTTTT	CSAYGREKLFF
14	TRBD1	.	TRBV7-2	TRBJ1-5	TGTGCCAGCAGCGAAGACAGGGCGATTCAGCCCCAGCATTTT	CASSEDRAIQPQHF
14	TRBD1	.	TRBV6-5	TRBJ1-5	TGTGCCAGCAGTCCCCAGGGGGCAAGGCAGCCCCAGCATTTT	CASSPQGARQPQHF
14	TRBD1	.	TRBV18	TRBJ1-5	TGTGCCAGCTCACCAGTACAGGGGGGTCAGCCCCAGCATTTT	CASSPVQGGQPQHF
14	TRBD1	.	TRBV5-5	TRBJ1-2	TGTGCCAGCAGCTCGGACAGGGGCTGGGATGGCTACACCTTC	CASSSDRGWDGYTF
16	.	.	TRBV6-6	TRBJ1-2	TGTGCCAGCAGTTACTCGAGCGCAGGGGCAGAGTATGGCTACACCTTC	CASSYSSAGAEYGYTF
15	.	.	TRBV6-5	TRBJ1-1	TGTGCCAGTCAAAGCCAGGGGTATGTGAACACTGAAGCTTTCTTT	CASQSQGYVNTEAFF
15	.	.	TRBV27	TRBJ1-5	TGTGCCAGCAGCACACGGGGGAATAGCAATCAGCCCCAGCATTTT	CASSTRGNSNQPQHF
17	TRBD2	.	TRBV23-1	TRBJ2-5	TGCGCCACCGTAAGCGGGGAACTCACCGGGGGCCAAGAGACCCAGTACTTC	CATVSGELTGGQETQYF
15	.	.	TRBV5-1	TRBJ2-5	TGCGCCAGCAGCTCAAATCACAGGGCACAAGAGACCCAGTACTTC	CASSSNHRAQETQYF
15	.	.	TRBV30	TRBJ1-6	TGTGCCTGGAGTGTAGGGGTGGTCATAAATTCACCCCTCCACTTT	CAWSVGVVINSPLHF
15	.	.	TRBV7-9	TRBJ1-3	TGTGCCAGCAGCCTATCCGGGGCCTCTGGAAACACCATATATTTT	CASSLSGASGNTIYF
17	TRBD2	.	TRBV11-3	TRBJ2-1	TGTGCCAGCAGCTTAGATTCTAGCGGGGGACTCTACAATGAGCAGTTCTTC	CASSLDSSGGLYNEQFF
14	.	.	TRBV7-2	TRBJ1-6	TGTGCCAGCGGTTTACAGAAATATAATTCACCCCTCCACTTT	CASGLQKYNSPLHF
12	.	.	TRBV12-3/TRBV12-4	TRBJ2-1	TGTGCCAGCAGAGATGGTTACAATGAGCAGTTCTTC	CASRDGYNEQFF
12	.	.	TRBV10-1	TRBJ1-1	TGCGCCACTCCGCAGGGAGCCAGTGAAGCTTTCTTT	CATPQGASEAFF
14	.	.	TRBV6-4	TRBJ1-1	TGTGCCAGCAAACCTGACCCCCCGAGACCTGAAGCTTTCTTT	CASKPDPPRPEAFF
14	.	.	TRBV7-3	TRBJ2-3	TGTGCCAGCAGCTTATCCAGGGGTTCAGATACGCAGTATTTT	CASSLSRGSDTQYF
15	TRBD1	.	TRBV5-8	TRBJ1-6	TGTGCCAGCAGCTGGACAGGGGCTGGTAATTCACCCCTCCACTTT	CASSWTGAGNSPLHF
14	.	.	TRBV10-2	TRBJ1-1	TGCGCCAGCCGGGCCCCCGACGGAAACACTGAAGCTTTCTTT	CASRAPDGNTEAFF
13	.	.	TRBV5-6	TRBJ2-3	TGTGCCAGCAGCTACACGGGGGCTCATACGCAGTATTTT	CASSYTGAHTQYF